The clone carrying this T cell receptor beta chain was found a few times. Its antigen is unidentified. Germline CDR1 reads MDHEN; CDR2 reads SYDVKM. This CDR3 is 15 amino acids long. Unmatched junction bases numbered 8, after V lost 5 bases and J lost 9 bases. These data come from a study of cytomegalovirus exposure and HLA in healthy donors. Overall study results and limits: Reported performance of the classifier showed diagnosis of cytomegalovirus status with high specificity and sensitivity.

The method was immunoSEQ multiplex PCR; TCRdb's version includes in-frame clones alone and lacks a portion of them. In the table there are roughly 70,000 clones, 90% to 95% of which are singletons. Sequenced material: PBMCs. The rearrangement uses TRBV28 and TRBJ2-4; 12 nucleotides match TRBD2. This TCR came from a man aged 18-30 years in good health and CMV-seropositive. The CDR3 nucleotides are TGTGCCAGCAGTCCCACTAGCGGGAGGTTGAGCATTCAGTACTTC. This encodes CASSPTSGRLSIQYF. Variable domain in full (rest from reference TRBV28 and TRBJ2-4): DVKVTQSSRYLVKRTGEKVFLECVQDMDHENMFWYRQDPGLGLRLIYFSYDVKMKEKGDIPEGYSVSREKKERFSLILESASTNQTSMYLCASSPTSGRLSIQYFGAGTRLSVL.